This T cell receptor beta chain was sequenced in a study of T cells in Graves' hyperthyroidism and ophthalmopathy (dated by TCRdb to between 2018 and 2021). Notes on the research overall: To identify distinguishing TCR V-J signatures, a discovery cohort of about a hundred patients was used, comprising 43 with Graves' ophthalmopathy and around 57 with stable Graves' hyperthyroidism. Whether ophthalmopathy could be predicted prospectively was tested in an independent validation cohort made up of approximately 19 hyperthyroidism patients plus 17 patients who later progressed to ophthalmopathy. The 100 discovery patients were divided at random into training and test sets in a 7:3 ratio. In addition, the study compared T-cell repertoires in thyroid tissue and in blood from five to seven Graves' hyperthyroidism patients. After sampling, hyperthyroidism patients received methimazole starting at 30 mg daily, and ophthalmopathy patients received high-dose intravenous methylprednisolone. The paper describes TCR Vbeta CDR3 sequencing of about 140 peripheral blood samples, made up of 43 ophthalmopathy patients, roughly 80 hyperthyroidism patients and around 17 progressor patients. The study at large found these results: Sample size was not statistically predetermined, and blinding of investigators to group allocation was not performed. Ophthalmopathy was separated from stable hyperthyroidism by a 13 V-J signature model, with over 85% sensitivity and about 84% specificity obtained in cross-validation and 80%/75% obtained in testing. Most expanded thyroid clonotypes (frequency above 0.001) were also found in blood, which suggests that blood repertoires may mirror thyroid immune responses. In validation, the model predicted progression to ophthalmopathy with approximately 69% sensitivity and around 72% specificity, a median of about 6 months before onset.

The TCR beta CDR3 regions were amplified from the RNA transcripts. A first-round RT-PCR of the TCR CDR3 used the HTBI primer set with the Qiagen OneStep RT-PCR kit. Libraries were constructed in a second round of multiplex PCR, after which size selection and purification were carried out. The libraries were sequenced on an Illumina HiSeq2000 using paired-end 100 bp reads. On the study's bioinformatics: SOAPnuke was used to process the raw data, with reads discarded if the reads contained adapters or uncalled bases, had a mean Phred below 15, or lacked an exact constant-primer or identifier match. High-quality paired reads were merged with COPE v1.2.5, and unique nucleotide sequences were defined as clonotypes. Clonotypes were aligned to IMGT TRBV, TRBD and TRBJ reference segments using MiTCR v1.1. Only V-J combinations with frequency above 0.0001, covering about 99% of repertoires, were analysed. A TCS score was defined as the ratio between F50 (clonal expansion) and ExV (chaos), using BLOSUM62-based TCRdist between CDR3 peptides within each V-J. Welch's t-statistics and random forest reduced fewer than 550 V-J features to 13, which were used in a naive Bayes classifier (R e1071). The Morisita-Horn index was used to measure how similar the thyroid and blood repertoires were. In-frame beta chains were kept once TCRdb had trimmed the public reads at Q25 with fastp and called clones with MiXCR. Rows are unified per CDR3 protein, each entry keeping the most common DNA and genes. It is TCRdb's table, rather than the study itself, that gives the V and J calls and clone size. The sample table shows hundreds of thousands of distinct CDR3 sequences, and nearly 45% are seen once. Less than 8.5% of the sample is in the top ten clones.

Any patient with an uncontrolled infection, another autoimmune disease, pregnancy or lactation was excluded. Diagnoses relied on clinical symptoms, serum thyroxine and TRAb, thyroid ultrasound and orbital computed tomography. Total RNA was extracted using Trizol reagent, and RNA quality was assessed on an Agilent 2100 Bioanalyzer. This clonotype was observed at least ten times. Its antigen remains unidentified. Base qualities are missing; no much larger clone stands one base away. The CDR3 measures 15 amino acids from cysteine to phenylalanine. Only CDR3 DNA is held: 45 bases, read in frame from base 1. CDR1 and CDR2, per the germline V gene, are SGDLS and YYNGEE. At the junction V is shortened by 3 bases and J by 5 bases, with 17 bases in between.

Sequenced input: peripheral blood or thyroid tissue (not recorded which). Recombination connected TRBV9 to TRBJ2-5, with a weak D call of TRBD2 (5 bases match). This clonotype originated in an adult man with Graves' disease, either hyperthyroidism or ophthalmopathy (not recorded which). At the DNA level, the sequence is TGTGCCAGCAGCGCCCACCGGGAAAGGAGGGAGACCCAGTACTTC. Its protein reads: CASSAHRERRETQYF.